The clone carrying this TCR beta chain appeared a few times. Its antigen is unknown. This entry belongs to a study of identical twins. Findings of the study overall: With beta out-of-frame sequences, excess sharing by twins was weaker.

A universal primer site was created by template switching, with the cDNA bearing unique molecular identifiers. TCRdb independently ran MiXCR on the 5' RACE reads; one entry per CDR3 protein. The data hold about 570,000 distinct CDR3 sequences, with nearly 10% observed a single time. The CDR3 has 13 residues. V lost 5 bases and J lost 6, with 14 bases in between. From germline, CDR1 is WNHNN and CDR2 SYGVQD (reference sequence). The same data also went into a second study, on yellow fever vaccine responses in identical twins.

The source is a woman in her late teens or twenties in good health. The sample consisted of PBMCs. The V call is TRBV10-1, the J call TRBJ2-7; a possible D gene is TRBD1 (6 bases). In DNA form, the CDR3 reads TGCGCCAGCAGTTTACAGGGATCCAGCGAGCAGTACTTC. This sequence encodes CASSLQGSSEQYF.